Listed here are 12 T cell receptor beta chains from one sample, sequenced in a study of T cells in localized non-small cell lung cancer. Generated by immunoSEQ multiplex PCR, the TCRdb table keeps only in-frame clones and is missing some. The table lists approximately 83,000 clones, around 90% of them singletons. The sample consisted of peripheral blood, taken before any cancer treatment. Source of these receptors: a woman aged 35-75 years with stage I squamous cell lung carcinoma.

CDR3 sequence: CSSQDRVGYGYTF. DNA for the CDR3: TGCAGCTCGCAGGACAGGGTTGGCTATGGCTACACCTTC. The V call is TRBV29-1, the J call TRBJ1-2, with 8 bases matching TRBD1. V dropped 8 bases and J dropped 4; count of bases not matched to a gene: 9. Germline V gene sequence: CDR1 SQVTM, CDR2 ANQGSEA. The CDR3 spans 13 residues.

The chain recombines TRBV9 with TRBJ2-3, with D perhaps assigned TRBD1 or TRBD2 (6 bases each). Germline assignment: CDR1 SGDLS and CDR2 YYNGEE. V was clipped by 0 bases and J by 6 bases, with 11 bases between them. This CDR3 is 14 amino acids long. CDR3 residues: CASSVGGGPDTQYF. The CDR3 nucleotides are TGTGCCAGCAGCGTAGGAGGGGGGCCGGATACGCAGTATTTT.

The rearrangement joins TRBV7-6 to TRBJ1-1; D is undetermined. Between the trimmed V and J ends, which lost 4 bases and 2 bases, there was a span of 11 bases. The CDR3 consists of 14 residues. Germline assignment: CDR1 SGHVS and CDR2 FNYEAQ. This chain's CDR3 is CASSSSRVNTEAFF. Here the CDR3 DNA reads TGTGCCAGCAGCTCCAGTAGGGTAAACACTGAAGCTTTCTTT.

The chain uses TRBV4-2 and TRBJ2-1; 10 bases are shared with TRBD2. CDR1 and CDR2 (germline): LGHNA, YNFKEQ. The trim removed 1 base at V and 9 bases at J, leaving 9 bases unmatched. CDR3 size: 16 residues. CDR3 protein: CASSQVIASGGIEQFF. For the CDR3, the DNA is TGTGCCAGCAGCCAAGTTATCGCTAGCGGGGGAATTGAGCAGTTCTTC.

The chain couples TRBV28 to TRBJ2-7; 7 bases agree with TRBD1. The CDR3 has 15 amino acids. The junction had 8 bases not matched to a gene; V was cut back by 6 bases and J by 0 bases. The germline CDR1 and CDR2 sequences are MDHEN and SYDVKM. This chain's CDR3 is CASSRSPGGSYEQYF. Written as DNA, the CDR3 is TGTGCCAGCAGCCGTAGCCCAGGGGGCTCCTACGAGCAGTACTTC. The full variable domain, rest sourced from reference TRBV28 and TRBJ2-7, is DVKVTQSSRYLVKRTGEKVFLECVQDMDHENMFWYRQDPGLGLRLIYFSYDVKMKEKGDIPEGYSVSREKKERFSLILESASTNQTSMYLCASSRSPGGSYEQYFGPGTRLTVT.

This rearrangement joins TRBV9 to TRBJ1-1, with no clear D. The ends were cut back, 0 bases at V and 0 bases at J, with 9 bases in the middle. The CDR3 runs to 15 residues. Per germline, CDR1 SGDLS and CDR2 YYNGEE. The CDR3: CASSVEGVMNTEAFF. The CDR3 bases are TGTGCCAGCAGCGTAGAGGGAGTTATGAACACTGAAGCTTTCTTT.

This clone was counted only a few times. The chain's CDR3 is CAWSVNSNYGYTF. CDR3 nucleotide sequence: TGTGCCTGGAGTGTAAACAGCAACTATGGCTACACCTTC. The chain links TRBV30 to TRBJ1-2, with D unclear. The CDR3 loop spans 13 amino acids. Germline CDR1 is GTSNPN and CDR2 is SVGIG (reference sequence). The V and J ends lost 0 bases and 2 bases respectively, with 7 bases between them.

Here the CDR3 reads CASSRWPGGFGYTF. The CDR3 bases are TGTGCCAGCAGCCGCTGGCCAGGGGGCTTCGGCTACACCTTC. The chain combines TRBV5-8 with TRBJ1-2; 8 bases agree with TRBD1. Germline-derived CDR1 and CDR2 are SGHTS and YDEGEE. The length of the CDR3 is 14 residues. V lost 4 bases to trimming and J lost 8 bases; unmatched junction nucleotides: 10.

V usage is TRBV6-1 and J usage is TRBJ1-2; the D gene is possibly TRBD1 (5 bases). V was clipped by 2 bases and J by 3 bases, with 10 bases between them. Germline values: CDR1 MNHNS, CDR2 SASEGT. The CDR3 covers 14 residues. This CDR3 reads CASSEYQGYYGYTF. In DNA, the CDR3 is TGTGCCAGCAGTGAATACCAGGGCTACTATGGCTACACCTTC.

The chain links TRBV30 to TRBJ2-3; 11 bases align to TRBD2. Unmatched junction bases numbered 9, after V lost 4 bases and J lost 9 bases. The CDR3 runs 14 residues. Germline loops: CDR1 GTSNPN, CDR2 SVGIG (reference sequence). Written as DNA, the CDR3 is TGTGCCTGGAAACCCCTAGCGGGGGGCCCAACGCAGTATTTT. It specifies CAWKPLAGGPTQYF.

The table lists this clone with a count of one. The chain carries TRBV19 and TRBJ1-2; 7 nucleotides line up with TRBD1. J lost 0 bases, V lost 7 bases, and 5 bases had no gene match. The CDR3 spans 14 residues. Germline CDR1 reads LNHDA; CDR2 reads SQIVND (reference sequence). In nucleotides, the CDR3 is TGTGCCAGTAAACAGGGACAGTCTAACTATGGCTACACCTTC. It is translated as CASKQGQSNYGYTF.

The V gene is TRBV25-1, the J gene TRBJ2-3, with 7 nucleotides matching TRBD1. V gave up 5 bases and J gave up 0 bases; unmatched junction bases: 8. Per germline, CDR1 MGHDK and CDR2 SYGVNS. CDR3 length: 16 amino acids. In DNA, the CDR3 is TGTGCCAGCAGTCTGGGACAGACTATTAGCACAGATACGCAGTATTTT. Protein product: CASSLGQTISTDTQYF.